The 12 T cell receptor beta chains presented below share a single source sample, sequenced in a study of CD8 T cells in Susac syndrome. cDNA came from roughly 0.53 to 1 ug RNA primed by random hexamers. TCRdb used MiXCR to reprocess the immunoSEQ multiplex PCR reads, holding one entry per CDR3 protein. The sample has over 300,000 distinct CDR3 sequences; 92% are singletons. Sequencing was performed on CD4+ T cells from PBMCs. The origin of the receptors is a human donor with multiple sclerosis.

The V call is TRBV11-2, the J call TRBJ2-3; D call uncertain. CDR1 and CDR2 from the germline V gene are SGHAT and FQNNGV. The CDR3 spans 15 residues. V was cut by 3 bases and J by 0 bases, with 10 bases left in between. The CDR3 loop reads CASSFSTVSTDTQYF. Written as DNA, the CDR3 is TGTGCCAGCAGCTTCTCTACCGTTAGCACAGATACGCAGTATTTT.

The chain couples TRBV9 to TRBJ2-1, with 7 bases that match TRBD2. The CDR3 contains 18 residues. Per the germline V gene, CDR1 is SGDLS and CDR2 is YYNGEE. V shed 0 bases, J shed 1 base, and the junction held 10 bases outside the gene matches. The CDR3 nucleotides are TGTGCCAGCAGCGTAGATGCGGGGGTAGCGGGTTCCTACAATGAGCAGTTCTTC. Its translation is CASSVDAGVAGSYNEQFF.

V usage is TRBV4-1 and J usage is TRBJ1-1; no clear D gene. The CDR3 loop spans 13 amino acids. V lost 1 base, J lost 1 base, and 4 bases lay in between. Germline CDR1 and CDR2: MGHRA and YSYEKL. The CDR3 DNA is TGCGCCAGCAGCCAAGTATGGAACACTGAAGCTTTCTTT. This translates into CASSQVWNTEAFF.

This sequence joins TRBV19 and TRBJ1-3; TRBD1 agrees at 7 bases. The trim removed 6 bases at V and 2 bases at J, leaving 1 base unmatched. CDR1 is LNHDA and CDR2 is SQIVND in the germline V gene (reference sequence). CDR3 size: 13 residues. The CDR3 reads CASRQGAGNTIYF. The CDR3 nucleotides read TGTGCCAGTAGGCAGGGGGCTGGAAACACCATATATTTT.

This chain connects TRBV5-1 to TRBJ2-2; TRBD1 might be the D (5 bases). The CDR3 runs to 17 residues. Germline assignment: CDR1 SGHRS and CDR2 YFSETQ. The V gene lost 0 bases and the J gene lost 2 bases, with 14 bases spanning the gap. CDR3 DNA sequence: TGCGCCAGCAGCTTGGCAGCCCGGACACTAAACACCGGGGAGCTGTTTTTT. Protein: CASSLAARTLNTGELFF. The complete variable domain, with remaining parts taken from reference TRBV5-1 and TRBJ2-2, reads KAGVTQTPRYLIKTRGQQVTLSCSPISGHRSVSWYQQTPGQGLQFLFEYFSETQRNKGNFPGRFSGRQFSNSRSEMNVSTLELGDSALYLCASSLAARTLNTGELFFGEGSRLTVL.

The rearrangement links TRBV4-1 to TRBJ1-5; D not certain. CDR3 length equals 15 residues. Germline V gene sequence: CDR1 MGHRA, CDR2 YSYEKL. V shed 1 base and J shed 5 bases, with 12 bases lying between them. The CDR3 here is CASSQVKGEHQPQHF. The CDR3 DNA sequence: TGCGCCAGCAGCCAAGTGAAGGGAGAGCATCAGCCCCAGCATTTT.

This sequence joins TRBV7-9 and TRBJ1-6, with unresolved D. Trimming took 0 bases from V and 8 from J, leaving 5 bases between them. CDR3 length: 13 amino acids. Per germline, CDR1 SEHNR and CDR2 FQNEAQ (reference sequence). The CDR3 is CASSLARDSPLHF. For the CDR3, the DNA is TGTGCCAGCAGCTTAGCGCGGGATTCACCCCTCCACTTT.

This clonotype was counted a single time. The chain carries TRBV20-1 and TRBJ1-5; D is possibly TRBD1 (5 bases). Germline V CDR1 and CDR2: DFQATT, SNEGSKA (reference sequence). The CDR3 contains 13 residues. Trimming took 3 bases from V and 2 from J, leaving 8 bases between them. In nucleotides, the CDR3 is TGCAGTGCTAGTAGGGGCGGCAATCAGCCCCAGCATTTT. Amino acid sequence: CSASRGGNQPQHF.

This chain joins TRBV4-1 and TRBJ2-1; 9 bases are a match to TRBD1. J was trimmed by 10 bases and V by 7 bases; bases with no gene match: 17. CDR1 is MGHRA, CDR2 YSYEKL, per germline. The CDR3 length is 16 residues. The CDR3 region has the DNA TGCGCCAGCACCTTAGATCCGGGACAGGGCTCGGGGGAGCAGTTCTTC. Protein: CASTLDPGQGSGEQFF.

J is TRBJ2-5 and V is TRBV29-1; D unclear. CDR3 size: 13 residues. Germline CDR1 and CDR2: SQVTM and ANQGSEA. Trimming took off 4 bases at V and 5 bases at J, with 14 bases between the two ends. The CDR3 spells CSVGGAQRETQYF. The CDR3 bases are TGCAGCGTTGGAGGCGCCCAGAGGGAGACCCAGTACTTC.

The chain recombines TRBV18 with TRBJ1-5; 8 bases agree with TRBD1. Germline loops: CDR1 KGHSH, CDR2 LQKENI. V lost 6 bases and J lost 9; bases outside the gene matches: 10. CDR3 length equals 14 residues. In nucleotides, the CDR3 is TGTGCCAGCTCCCCGCAGGGGGCCAGGGGGCCCCAGCATTTT. Translated: CASSPQGARGPQHF. Variable domain in full (rest from reference TRBV18 and TRBJ1-5): NAGVMQNPRHLVRRRGQEARLRCSPMKGHSHVYWYRQLPEEGLKFMVYLQKENIIDESGMPKERFSAEFPKEGPSILRIQQVVRGDSAAYFCASSPQGARGPQHFGDGTRLSIL.

This chain connects TRBV7-3 to TRBJ1-1, with a tentative D call TRBD1 (5 bases). The CDR3 covers 14 residues. The ends were cut back, 3 bases at V and 3 bases at J, with 11 bases in the middle. Germline assignment: CDR1 SGHTA and CDR2 FQGTGA. CDR3 coding DNA: TGTGCCAGCAGCTTCGCGGGGGGAGACACTGAAGCTTTCTTT. As protein: CASSFAGGDTEAFF.